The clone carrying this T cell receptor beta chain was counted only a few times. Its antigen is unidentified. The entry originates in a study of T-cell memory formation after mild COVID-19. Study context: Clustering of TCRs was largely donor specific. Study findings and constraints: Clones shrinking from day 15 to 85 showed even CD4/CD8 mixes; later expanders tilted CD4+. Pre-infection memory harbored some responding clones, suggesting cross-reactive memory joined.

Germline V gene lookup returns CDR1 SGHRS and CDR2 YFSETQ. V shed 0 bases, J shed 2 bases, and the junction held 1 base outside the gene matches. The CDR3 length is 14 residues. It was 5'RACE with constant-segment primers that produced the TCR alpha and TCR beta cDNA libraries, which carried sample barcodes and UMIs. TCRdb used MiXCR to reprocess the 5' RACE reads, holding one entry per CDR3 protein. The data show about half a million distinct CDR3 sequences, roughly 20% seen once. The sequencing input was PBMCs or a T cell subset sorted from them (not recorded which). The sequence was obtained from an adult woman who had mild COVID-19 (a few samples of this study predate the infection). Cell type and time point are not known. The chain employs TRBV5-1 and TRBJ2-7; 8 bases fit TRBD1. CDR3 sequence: CASSLDRGAYEQYF. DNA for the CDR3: TGCGCCAGCAGCTTGGACAGGGGGGCCTACGAGCAGTACTTC.